One and the same sample provided the 22 T cell receptor beta chains below, sequenced in a study of T cell repertoires in cytomegalovirus infection. Their antigens are not known. TCRdb called the reads again in MiXCR, with one record for every CDR3 protein. This sample has around 570,000 distinct CDR3 sequences, with about 40% found just once. The sample in question was cultured PBMCs, obtained from culture after CMV antigen stimulation. The receptors derive from a human donor in good health (CMV status not recorded). Some clones in this sample may be carry-over from other donors' samples.

This clonotype was picked up a small number of times. V gene TRBV11-2 combines with J gene TRBJ2-7; D may be TRBD2 (6 bases). The CDR3 is 14 amino acids. CDR1 and CDR2 from the germline V gene are SGHAT and FQNNGV. Trimming stripped 2 bases from V and 2 bases from J, with 10 bases between. The CDR3 nucleotides are TGTGCCAGCAGCTTAACGGGAGCACCCTACGAGCAGTACTTC. Its protein is CASSLTGAPYEQYF.

This clonotype was counted a single time. The genes are TRBV5-1 and TRBJ1-4; no clear D. Germline V gene lookup returns CDR1 SGHRS and CDR2 YFSETQ. V lost 4 bases to trimming and J lost 2 bases, with 12 bases between them. There are 15 residues in the CDR3. The CDR3 nucleotides read TGCGCCAGCAGCCTGCAGCGAGGGACTAATGAAAAACTGTTTTTT. This encodes CASSLQRGTNEKLFF.

This clonotype has a handful of counts. The chain carries TRBV7-2 and TRBJ2-2, with D hard to call. Germline CDR1 reads SGHTA; CDR2 reads FQGNSA. V lost 1 base and J lost 6, with 15 bases in between. The CDR3 extends over 16 amino acids. Here the CDR3 reads CASSLVGIGVAGELFF. CDR3 DNA sequence: TGTGCCAGCAGCTTAGTAGGGATCGGTGTAGCCGGGGAGCTGTTTTTT. The entire variable domain, with the rest obtained from reference TRBV7-2 and TRBJ2-2, is as follows: GAGVSQSPSNKVTEKGKDVELRCDPISGHTALYWYRQSLGQGLEFLIYFQGNSAPDKSGLPSDRFSAERTGGSVSTLTIQRTQQEDSAVYLCASSLVGIGVAGELFFGEGSRLTVL.

The rearrangement links TRBV27 to TRBJ1-2, with TRBD1 as a possible D gene (5 bases). This CDR3 is 14 amino acids long. V lost 8 bases to trimming and J lost 5 bases, with 18 bases between them. Per germline, CDR1 MNHEY and CDR2 SMNVEV (reference sequence). DNA of the CDR3: TGTGCCAGCCCCGGCGGGGGGTCAGCGTATGGCTACACCTTC. Amino acids: CASPGGGSAYGYTF.

The chain recombines TRBV28 with TRBJ2-5; no definite D call. The CDR3 loop spans 16 amino acids. Germline lookup yields CDR1 MDHEN and CDR2 SYDVKM. V lost 2 bases to trimming and J lost 0 bases, with 13 bases between them. The DNA for the CDR3 is TGTGCCAGCAGTTTAGCACGAGGAATGTACCAAGAGACCCAGTACTTC. Encoded protein: CASSLARGMYQETQYF.

V gene TRBV6-1 combines with J gene TRBJ1-2; tentatively, D is TRBD1 (5 bases). The CDR3 runs 13 residues. Germline V CDR1 and CDR2: MNHNS, SASEGT. The V gene lost 3 bases and the J gene lost 5 bases, with 10 bases spanning the gap. CDR3 bases: TGTGCCAGCAGTGAGCAGGGTTTTTATGGCTACACCTTC. It codes for CASSEQGFYGYTF.

About this clonotype: One end of the junction fails to match germline, which may point to a read error. The rearrangement joins TRBV7-8 to TRBJ2-7; D is possibly TRBD1 or TRBD2 (7 bases each). Germline V gene data show CDR1 as SGHVS and CDR2 as FQNEAQ. CDR3 length equals 13 residues. CDR3 loop: CASSLPGGPGQCF. CDR3 in DNA: TGTGCCAGCAGCTTACCGGGGGGACCGGGACAGTGCTTC.

V is TRBV19 and J is TRBJ2-3, with D maybe TRBD1 (8 bases). CDR1 is LNHDA and CDR2 is SQIVND in the germline V gene (reference sequence). This CDR3 spans 15 amino acids. V was pared by 7 bases and J by 6 bases, with 20 bases between. The CDR3 region has the DNA TGTGCCAGTACCCGGCGGGGGACAGGAGGGGATACGCAGTATTTT. Translating it yields CASTRRGTGGDTQYF.

The rearrangement joins TRBV12-3 or TRBV12-4 to TRBJ2-7, with 7 bases aligning to TRBD1. The CDR3 has 14 amino acids. V gave up 4 bases and J gave up 6 bases; unmatched junction bases: 9. CDR3 nucleotides: TGTGCCAGCAGTTCAACAGGGGAGAGGAGCGAGCAGTACTTC. This encodes CASSSTGERSEQYF.

In its sample, this clonotype was seen a few times. This rearrangement joins TRBV6-5 to TRBJ1-2; TRBD1 might be the D (5 bases). Germline V lookup: CDR1 MNHEY, CDR2 SVGAGI. CDR3 length equals 16 residues. The V end was cut by 0 bases, the J end by 4 bases, with 15 bases between. CDR3 residues: CASSYSTRAYGYGYTF. In DNA form, the CDR3 reads TGTGCCAGCAGTTACTCGACCAGGGCATACGGCTATGGCTACACCTTC.

The chain combines TRBV19 with TRBJ2-2; D possibly corresponds to TRBD2 (5 bases). Per the germline V gene, CDR1 is LNHDA and CDR2 is SQIVND (reference sequence). V was shortened by 10 bases and J by 0 bases, with 15 bases between the two germline ends. This CDR3 contains 15 residues. In DNA form, the CDR3 reads TGTGCCACTTCACGGGGAGACGCGAACACCGGGGAGCTGTTTTTT. This sequence encodes CATSRGDANTGELFF.

In DNA, the CDR3 is TGTGCTAGTGGTTTCCCAAACAGCTACAATGAGCAGTTCTTC. Translating it yields CASGFPNSYNEQFF. The chain carries TRBV12-5 and TRBJ2-1; no reliable D call. CDR1 and CDR2 (germline): LGHNT, FRNRAP. Trimming took off 3 bases at V and 3 bases at J, with 9 bases between the two ends. The length of the CDR3 is 14 residues.

The rearrangement joins TRBV27 to TRBJ1-6; the match to TRBD1 covers 8 bases. Germline CDR1 and CDR2: MNHEY and SMNVEV (reference sequence). The V and J ends lost 5 bases and 8 bases, in that order; junction bases with no gene match: 11. The CDR3 is 16 residues long. CDR3 amino acids: CASSMDPQGAYSPLHF. The DNA of the CDR3 is TGTGCCAGCAGTATGGACCCGCAGGGGGCTTATTCACCCCTCCACTTT.

The V and J genes are TRBV7-2 and TRBJ1-1; a possible D gene is TRBD1 (6 bases). CDR1 is SGHTA and CDR2 is FQGNSA in the germline V gene. The V end lost 5 bases, the J end lost 12 bases, and 25 bases lay between the germline ends. The CDR3 contains 15 residues. The CDR3 spells CASSERGGSISLPFF. CDR3 in DNA: TGTGCCAGCAGCGAAAGGGGGGGGAGTATCAGTCTCCCTTTCTTT.

This clonotype was detected ten times or more. J is TRBJ2-3 and V is TRBV7-2; the match to TRBD2 covers 9 bases. Per the germline V gene, CDR1 is SGHTA and CDR2 is FQGNSA. V was pared by 2 bases and J by 3 bases, with 3 bases of the junction left unmatched. This CDR3 has 15 residues. The CDR3 loop reads CASSLRGRATDTQYF. The CDR3 DNA reads as TGTGCCAGCAGCTTACGCGGGAGGGCAACAGATACGCAGTATTTT.

The V gene is TRBV6-1, the J gene TRBJ2-2, with TRBD2 identical over 8 bases. The ends lost 10 bases at V and 4 bases at J; junction bases unmatched: 8. Germline CDR1 MNHNS, CDR2 SASEGT. The CDR3 extends over 14 amino acids. The CDR3 spells CATEAGEGTGELFF. Written as DNA, the CDR3 is TGTGCCACCGAAGCGGGGGAGGGCACCGGGGAGCTGTTTTTT.

The V call is TRBV11-2, the J call TRBJ2-3; no reliable D call. The CDR3 sequence is 16 residues long. Germline CDR1 is SGHAT and CDR2 is FQNNGV. V was cut by 0 bases and J by 2 bases, with 12 bases left in between. The CDR3 reads CASSLDLGILTDTQYF. The CDR3 nucleotides are TGTGCCAGCAGCTTAGATCTTGGCATCCTCACAGATACGCAGTATTTT. Full variable domain (outside the CDR3, taken from reference TRBV11-2 and TRBJ2-3): EAGVAQSPRYKIIEKRQSVAFWCNPISGHATLYWYQQILGQGPKLLIQFQNNGVVDDSQLPKDRFSAERLKGVDSTLKIQPAKLEDSAVYLCASSLDLGILTDTQYFGPGTRLTVL.

The CDR3 DNA reads TGTGCCAGCAGCTTACGGCGGGGAATGGTCTCCTACAATGAGCAGTTCTTC. Its translation is CASSLRRGMVSYNEQFF. The chain carries TRBV7-2 and TRBJ2-1; D possibly corresponds to TRBD2 (6 bases). This CDR3 region has 17 residues. Looked up from germline, CDR1 is SGHTA and CDR2 is FQGNSA. Deletions cut 2 bases from V and 0 bases from J, with 14 bases between.

This clonotype was seen once. The chain uses TRBV2 and TRBJ1-2; a possible D gene is TRBD1 (5 bases). V gave up 4 bases and J gave up 4 bases, with 13 bases separating them. CDR1 and CDR2 (germline): SNHLY, FYNNEI. The CDR3 extends over 14 amino acids. The CDR3 DNA follows: TGTGCCAGCAGTGGATCAGGGACGGGCTATGGCTACACCTTC. This translates into CASSGSGTGYGYTF.

The chain employs TRBV6-2 or TRBV6-3 and TRBJ2-7; no clear D. V was pared by 0 bases and J by 9 bases, with 12 bases between. There are 13 residues in the CDR3. From germline, CDR1 is MNHEY and CDR2 SVGEGT. The CDR3 is CASSYSFRVGQYF. The CDR3 DNA follows: TGTGCCAGCAGTTACTCGTTCCGGGTTGGGCAGTACTTC.

This clonotype occurred many times. The chain joins TRBV7-8 to TRBJ2-1; no firm D call. This CDR3 is built from 15 residues. Germline CDR1 and CDR2: SGHVS and FQNEAQ. The V and J ends lost 1 base and 6 bases respectively, with 13 bases between them. The chain's CDR3 is CASSLEAPALNEQFF. For the CDR3, the DNA is TGTGCCAGCAGCTTAGAAGCGCCAGCCCTCAATGAGCAGTTCTTC.

This clonotype was seen only a few times. V is TRBV20-1 and J is TRBJ2-7, with TRBD1 identical over 7 bases. The germline V gene has CDR1 DFQATT and CDR2 SNEGSKA (reference sequence). V shed 6 bases and J 2 bases; nucleotides not matched to a gene: 4. The CDR3 contains 12 residues. DNA for the CDR3: TGCAGTGCCACGACAGGGACCTACGAGCAGTACTTC. It is translated as CSATTGTYEQYF.